This entry lists 5 T cell receptor beta chains sequenced from one sample in a study of cytomegalovirus exposure and HLA in healthy donors. The PCR had 60 Vbeta and 13 Jbeta primers. Produced via immunoSEQ multiplex PCR; TCRdb's table is partial and in-frame only. The data hold 200,000 or so clones, with around 83% observed a single time. Specimen: PBMCs. These receptors all stem from a girl aged 5-17 years in good health and CMV-seronegative.

This chain joins TRBV9 and TRBJ2-3; 10 bases match TRBD2. Per germline, CDR1 SGDLS and CDR2 YYNGEE. The CDR3 is 16 amino acids. V was pared by 5 bases and J by 4 bases, with 10 bases of the junction left unmatched. The CDR3 coding sequence is TGTGCCAGCAGTCCTAGCGGGGGAGGGGTCTCAGATACGCAGTATTTT. Translation gives CASSPSGGGVSDTQYF.

The J gene is TRBJ2-1, the V gene TRBV27, with 7 bases aligning to TRBD2. This CDR3 is 17 amino acids long. Germline loops: CDR1 MNHEY, CDR2 SMNVEV (reference sequence). V was pared by 3 bases and J by 0 bases, with 8 bases of the junction left unmatched. The CDR3 loop is CASSFRAGLSSYNEQFF. DNA for the CDR3: TGTGCCAGCAGTTTCCGAGCGGGACTAAGCTCCTACAATGAGCAGTTCTTC.

This chain joins TRBV7-9 and TRBJ2-7; D is possibly TRBD1 (6 bases). Trimming left V 0 bases short and J 2 bases short, with 11 bases between. The germline CDR1 and CDR2 sequences are SEHNR and FQNEAQ (reference sequence). The CDR3 has 15 amino acids. This CDR3 reads CASSLAQGLPYEQYF. The CDR3 coding sequence is TGTGCCAGCAGCTTAGCGCAGGGGTTGCCCTACGAGCAGTACTTC.

As DNA, the CDR3 is TGTGCCAGCAGCCGGGGTACTGAAGCTTTCTTT. Translation gives CASSRGTEAFF. V usage is TRBV13 and J usage is TRBJ1-1; the D is unclear. The V end lost 5 bases, the J end lost 5 bases, and 6 bases lay between the germline ends. From germline, CDR1 is PRHDT and CDR2 FYEKMQ (reference sequence). CDR3 length: 11 residues.

The V gene is TRBV7-2, the J gene TRBJ2-1, with 8 bases aligning to TRBD1. V dropped 1 base and J dropped 9; count of bases not matched to a gene: 8. The CDR3 contains 15 residues. Germline CDR1 is SGHTA and CDR2 is FQGNSA. As DNA, the CDR3 is TGTGCCAGCAGCTTAGGGCCCTCAGGGGGCGGTGAGCAGTTCTTC. Residues: CASSLGPSGGGEQFF.